The table lists the clone carrying this T cell receptor (beta chain) with many counts. This record comes from a study of metastatic and nonmetastatic thyroid tumors. Study in general: Malignant thyroid and benign thyroid patients provided blood and tumor or nodule tissue whose repertoires were compared.

All patients were untreated before thyroid surgery. Authors' data handling: The distant-metastasis classifier for papillary thyroid cancer was built from CDR3 differences across clinicopathological groups. MiXCR reprocessed the PCR reads for TCRdb. TCRdb, not the original authors, processed these V and J calls. The table records around 45,000 clones, 3% to 3.5% of them present only once. Germline CDR1 is MGHRA and CDR2 is YSYEKL. The length of the CDR3 is 16 residues. The ends lost 1 base at V and 5 bases at J; junction bases unmatched: 8. This receptor was obtained from a female donor with papillary thyroid cancer or a benign thyroid nodule (not recorded which). Some clones in this sample may be carry-over from other donors' samples. This chain links TRBV4-1 with TRBJ2-7, with 10 bases that match TRBD1. Sequenced input: blood. CDR3 sequence (DNA): TGCGCCAGCAGCCAAGTAGGGGGGGACAGGGGCGACGAGCAGTACTTC. Protein sequence: CASSQVGGDRGDEQYF.